The T cell receptor (beta chain) under discussion was sequenced for a study of blood T cell repertoires in COVID-19. Per the study methods: Nucleated cell counts were estimated from reference gene primer amplification. Produced via immunoSEQ multiplex PCR; TCRdb's table is partial and in-frame only. V and J calls and clone size are as listed in that table; D and trimming were resolved from the DNA. This repertoire shows about 200,000 clones, approximately 87% found once; its top ten account for approximately 6.2%. Between the trimmed V and J ends, which lost 5 bases and 5 bases, there was a span of 21 bases. The germline CDR1 and CDR2 sequences are MGHDK and SYGVNS. The CDR3 has 16 residues.

The chain carries TRBV25-1 and TRBJ2-5; the D gene is possibly TRBD1 (6 bases). The clonotype comes from a man between 60 and 75 years old who had recovered from COVID-19. Sequencing was performed on peripheral blood. CDR3 in amino acids: CASSLNSGHQAETQYF. DNA of the CDR3: TGTGCCAGCAGTCTAAATTCGGGACATCAAGCGGAGACCCAGTACTTC.